This T cell receptor beta chain is drawn from a study of blood T cell repertoires in COVID-19. Generated by immunoSEQ multiplex PCR, the TCRdb table keeps only in-frame clones and is missing some. The data contain some 14,000 clones, around 80% of them singletons. CDR3 size: 19 residues. Trimming took 2 bases from V and 4 from J; bases not matched to a gene: 11. Germline values: CDR1 LGHNA, CDR2 YSLEER. The J gene is TRBJ1-4, the V gene TRBV4-3; 12 bases fit TRBD1. Specimen: peripheral blood. The TCR sequence derives from a human donor in a cohort sampled during active COVID-19. CDR3 DNA: TGCGCCAGCAGCCAACGACCCCTCGGGACAGGGGGCATTAATGAAAAACTGTTTTTT. Translated, it gives CASSQRPLGTGGINEKLFF.